These 12 T cell receptor beta chains share one sample of origin, sequenced in a study of T cells in Graves' hyperthyroidism and ophthalmopathy. RNA transcripts yielded amplified TCR beta CDR3 regions. Primed by the HTBI set, a first-round RT-PCR was run on the TCR CDR3. TCRdb recomputed calls from the multiplex PCR reads with MiXCR, one row per CDR3 protein. The sample includes approximately 500,000 distinct CDR3 sequences, about 45% of them seen just once. Sample: peripheral blood or thyroid tissue (not recorded which). These receptors originate from a woman aged 18-35 years with Graves' hyperthyroidism.

In this sample, this clonotype turned up a few times. This chain links TRBV29-1 with TRBJ2-7; D is uncertain. The CDR3 has 12 amino acids. CDR1 SQVTM and CDR2 ANQGSEA come from the germline V gene. The germline V and J ends were trimmed by 3 bases and 4 bases, with 10 bases remaining between them. This chain's CDR3 is CSVERNQYEQYF. The CDR3 DNA sequence: TGCAGCGTTGAGCGCAATCAGTACGAGCAGTACTTC.

The chain is built from TRBV20-1 and TRBJ2-1, with 11 nucleotides matching TRBD2. CDR1 and CDR2 (germline): DFQATT, SNEGSKA (reference sequence). The CDR3 runs to 15 residues. V trimming: 4 bases; J trimming: 8 bases; junction bases outside the gene matches: 10. DNA of the CDR3: TGCAGTGCTACGACACCTACTAGCGGGAGCGATGAGCAGTTCTTC. It is translated as CSATTPTSGSDEQFF.

In this sample, this clonotype turned up once. The chain combines TRBV20-1 with TRBJ2-5; 10 positions match TRBD2. V trimming: 4 bases; J trimming: 1 base; junction bases outside the gene matches: 3. The CDR3 loop spans 14 amino acids. Germline V gives CDR1 DFQATT, CDR2 SNEGSKA (reference sequence). The CDR3 DNA sequence: TGCAGTGCTACCGGGACTAGCGCCCAAGAGACCCAGTACTTC. It translates to CSATGTSAQETQYF.

The chain joins TRBV2 to TRBJ1-1; unclear D gene. V shed 8 bases and J shed 1 base, with 11 bases lying between them. Germline CDR1 and CDR2: SNHLY and FYNNEI. This CDR3 is built from 13 residues. CDR3 in DNA: TGTGCCAGCGGGTGGGCACCGAACACTGAAGCTTTCTTT. Translated: CASGWAPNTEAFF.

This clonotype was observed many times. The chain joins TRBV6-6 to TRBJ1-5; tentatively, D is TRBD1 (5 bases). Germline CDR1 and CDR2: MNHNY and SVGAGI (reference sequence). V was cut by 7 bases and J by 0 bases, with 13 bases left in between. This CDR3 spans 15 amino acids. CDR3 sequence reads: CASTPVGDSNQPQHF. The DNA of the CDR3 is TGTGCCAGCACCCCCGTGGGGGATAGCAATCAGCCCCAGCATTTT.

This clonotype appeared a few times. The genes are TRBV4-2 and TRBJ2-2, with D perhaps TRBD1 (6 bases). CDR1 and CDR2 from the germline V gene are LGHNA and YNFKEQ. V was trimmed by 6 bases and J by 2 bases, leaving 16 bases between them. The CDR3 sequence is 16 residues long. CDR3 loop: CASSLGTNFNTGELFF. The CDR3 DNA is TGTGCCAGCAGTTTGGGGACAAACTTTAACACCGGGGAGCTGTTTTTT.

This chain joins TRBV20-1 and TRBJ2-3, with 8 bases aligning to TRBD2. V gave up 6 bases and J gave up 0 bases; unmatched junction bases: 11. The germline CDR1 and CDR2 sequences are DFQATT and SNEGSKA (reference sequence). This CDR3 has 16 amino acids. The CDR3 nucleotides are TGCAGTGCCGCCGGGGGCACTAGCGGAAGCACAGATACGCAGTATTTT. As protein: CSAAGGTSGSTDTQYF.

The chain joins TRBV29-1 to TRBJ2-1, with 10 bases fitting TRBD1. CDR1 and CDR2 (germline): SQVTM, ANQGSEA. Trimming removed 4 bases from V and 9 bases from J; junction bases left unmatched: 6. CDR3 length equals 13 residues. In nucleotides, the CDR3 is TGCAGCGTTGCCATGGGACAGGGGACTGAGCAGTTCTTC. It codes for CSVAMGQGTEQFF.

This clonotype was seen ten or more times. The CDR3 loop reads CASSKSRMGDTEAFF. CDR3 sequence (DNA): TGTGCCAGCAGCAAAAGCCGCATGGGGGACACTGAAGCTTTCTTT. V usage is TRBV7-9 and J usage is TRBJ1-1; D may be TRBD1 (5 bases). The CDR3 consists of 15 residues. Trimming removed 5 bases at V and 3 bases at J, with 16 bases between. Per the germline V gene, CDR1 is SEHNR and CDR2 is FQNEAQ (reference sequence).

This clonotype came up once. The conserved final phenylalanine or tryptophan is absent from the CDR3, which likely points to a read error. Because the CDR3's place on the DNA is in doubt, the DNA is left out and the CDR3 is given as listed by TCRdb. CDR3 protein: CSVGSGTHT. The chain couples TRBV29-1 to TRBJ2-5; the table's D call, TRBD2, has no DNA check behind it. Germline CDR1 is SQVTM and CDR2 is ANQGSEA. Termini included, the CDR3 measures 9 amino acids.

The sample holds many counts of this clonotype. The chain carries TRBV4-1 and TRBJ2-6; D perhaps matches TRBD2 (5 bases). There are 13 residues in the CDR3. Per the germline V gene, CDR1 is MGHRA and CDR2 is YSYEKL. V was pared by 7 bases and J by 2 bases, with 6 bases between. The CDR3 loop is CASKEAGANVLTF. DNA of the CDR3: TGCGCCAGCAAGGAGGCTGGGGCCAACGTCCTGACTTTC.

There are many counts of this clonotype. This sequence joins TRBV29-1 and TRBJ1-3, with D possibly TRBD1 on 6 matching bases. Trimming cost V 2 bases and J 0 bases, with 11 bases left between them. Germline CDR1 reads SQVTM; CDR2 reads ANQGSEA. There are 15 residues in the CDR3. The CDR3 DNA is TGCAGCGTTGAAAGGGACACTACCTCTGGAAACACCATATATTTT. Its protein product is CSVERDTTSGNTIYF.